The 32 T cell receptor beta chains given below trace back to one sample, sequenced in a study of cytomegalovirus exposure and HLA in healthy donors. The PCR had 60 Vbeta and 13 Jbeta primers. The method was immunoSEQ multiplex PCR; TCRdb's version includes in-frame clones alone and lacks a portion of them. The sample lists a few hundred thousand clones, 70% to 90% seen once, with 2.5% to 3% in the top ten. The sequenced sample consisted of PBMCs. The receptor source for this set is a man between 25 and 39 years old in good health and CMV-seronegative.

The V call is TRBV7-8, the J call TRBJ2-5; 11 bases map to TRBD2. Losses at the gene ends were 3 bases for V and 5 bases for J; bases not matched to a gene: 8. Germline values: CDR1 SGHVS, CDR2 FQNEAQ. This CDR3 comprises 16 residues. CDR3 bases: TGTGCCAGCAGCTTTGGGACTAGCGGCCTGGGGGAGACCCAGTACTTC. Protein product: CASSFGTSGLGETQYF. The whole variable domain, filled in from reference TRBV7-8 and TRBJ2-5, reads GAGVSQSPRYKVAKRGQDVALRCDPISGHVSLFWYQQALGQGPEFLTYFQNEAQLDKSGLPSDRFFAERPEGSVSTLKIQRTQQEDSAVYLCASSFGTSGLGETQYFGPGTRLLVL.

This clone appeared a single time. DNA of the CDR3: TGTGCCAGCAGTCCCACGGGGCAGGGGGCCTTCTATGGCTACACCTTC. Amino acids: CASSPTGQGAFYGYTF. The chain has TRBV28 and TRBJ1-2; 8 bases fit TRBD1. The CDR3 contains 16 residues. Unmatched junction bases numbered 12, after V lost 5 bases and J lost 4 bases. CDR1 MDHEN and CDR2 SYDVKM come from the germline V gene.

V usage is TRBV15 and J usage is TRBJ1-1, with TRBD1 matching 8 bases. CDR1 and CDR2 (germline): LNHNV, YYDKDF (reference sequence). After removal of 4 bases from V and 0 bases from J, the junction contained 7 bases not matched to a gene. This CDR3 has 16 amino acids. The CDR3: CATSTPADRVNTEAFF. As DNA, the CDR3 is TGTGCCACCAGCACTCCGGCGGACAGGGTGAACACTGAAGCTTTCTTT. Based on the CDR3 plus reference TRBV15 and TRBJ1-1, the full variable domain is DAMVIQNPRYQVTQFGKPVTLSCSQTLNHNVMYWYQQKSSQAPKLLFHYYDKDFNNEADTPDNFQSRRPNTSFCFLDIRSPGLGDTAMYLCATSTPADRVNTEAFFGQGTRLTVV.

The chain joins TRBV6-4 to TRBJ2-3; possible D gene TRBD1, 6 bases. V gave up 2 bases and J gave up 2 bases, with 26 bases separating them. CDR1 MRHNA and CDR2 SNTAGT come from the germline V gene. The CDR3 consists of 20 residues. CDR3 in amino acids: CASSDQEGGNITQNTDTQYF. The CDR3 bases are TGTGCCAGCAGTGACCAAGAAGGGGGTAATATCACCCAAAACACAGATACGCAGTATTTT.

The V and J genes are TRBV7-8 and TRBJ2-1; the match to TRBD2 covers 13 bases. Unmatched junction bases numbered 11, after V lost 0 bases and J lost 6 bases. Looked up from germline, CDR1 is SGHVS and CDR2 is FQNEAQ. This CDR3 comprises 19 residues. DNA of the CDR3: TGTGCCAGCAGCTTAGCCCCGTGGGAGACTAGCGGGGGGTTCAATGAGCAGTTCTTC. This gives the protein CASSLAPWETSGGFNEQFF.

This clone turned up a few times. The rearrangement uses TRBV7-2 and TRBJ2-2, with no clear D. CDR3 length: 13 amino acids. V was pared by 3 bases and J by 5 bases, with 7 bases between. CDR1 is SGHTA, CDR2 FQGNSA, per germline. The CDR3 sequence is CASSLRETGELFF. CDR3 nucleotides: TGTGCCAGCAGCTTGCGAGAGACCGGGGAGCTGTTTTTT.

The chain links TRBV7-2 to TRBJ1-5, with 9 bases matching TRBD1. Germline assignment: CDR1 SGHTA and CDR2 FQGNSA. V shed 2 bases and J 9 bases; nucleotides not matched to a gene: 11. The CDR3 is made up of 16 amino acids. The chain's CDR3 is CASSLSPPGQGTPQHF. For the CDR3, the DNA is TGTGCCAGCAGCTTAAGCCCCCCGGGACAGGGAACGCCCCAGCATTTT.

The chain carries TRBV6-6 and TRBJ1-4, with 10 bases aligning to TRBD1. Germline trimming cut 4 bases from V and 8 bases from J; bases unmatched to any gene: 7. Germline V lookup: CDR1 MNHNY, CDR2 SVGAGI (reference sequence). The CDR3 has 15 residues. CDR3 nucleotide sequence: TGTGCCAGCAGTTCTACCGGGACAGGGGACGAAAAACTGTTTTTT. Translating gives CASSSTGTGDEKLFF.

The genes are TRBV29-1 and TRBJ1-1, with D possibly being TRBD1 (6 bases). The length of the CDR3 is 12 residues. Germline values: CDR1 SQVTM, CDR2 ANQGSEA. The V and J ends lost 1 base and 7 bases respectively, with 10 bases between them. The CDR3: CSVEGGGREAFF. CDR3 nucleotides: TGCAGCGTTGAAGGAGGGGGACGTGAAGCTTTCTTT.

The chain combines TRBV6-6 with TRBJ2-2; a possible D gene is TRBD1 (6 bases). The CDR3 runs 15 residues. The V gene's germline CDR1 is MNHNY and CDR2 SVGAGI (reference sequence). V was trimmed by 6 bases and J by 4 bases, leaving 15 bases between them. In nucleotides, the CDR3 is TGTGCCAGCAGAGGGACATCCGAAGGCACCGGGGAGCTGTTTTTT. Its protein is CASRGTSEGTGELFF.

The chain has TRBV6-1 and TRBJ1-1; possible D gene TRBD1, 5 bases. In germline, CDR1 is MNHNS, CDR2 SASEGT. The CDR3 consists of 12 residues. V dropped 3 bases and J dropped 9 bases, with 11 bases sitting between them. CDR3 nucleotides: TGTGCCAGCAGTGAGAGGACATCGAAAGCTTTCTTT. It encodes CASSERTSKAFF.

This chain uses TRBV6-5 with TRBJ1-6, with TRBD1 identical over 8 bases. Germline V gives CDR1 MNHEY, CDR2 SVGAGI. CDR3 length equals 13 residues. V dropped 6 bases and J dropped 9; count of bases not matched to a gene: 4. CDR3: CASRDREGSPLHF. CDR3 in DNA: TGTGCCAGCAGGGACAGGGAAGGTTCACCCCTCCACTTT.

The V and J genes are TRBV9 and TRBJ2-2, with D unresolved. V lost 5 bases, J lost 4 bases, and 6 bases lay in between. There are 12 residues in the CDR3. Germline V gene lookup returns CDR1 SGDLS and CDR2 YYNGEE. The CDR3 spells CASSTSTGELFF. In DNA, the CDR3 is TGTGCCAGCAGTACAAGCACCGGGGAGCTGTTTTTT.

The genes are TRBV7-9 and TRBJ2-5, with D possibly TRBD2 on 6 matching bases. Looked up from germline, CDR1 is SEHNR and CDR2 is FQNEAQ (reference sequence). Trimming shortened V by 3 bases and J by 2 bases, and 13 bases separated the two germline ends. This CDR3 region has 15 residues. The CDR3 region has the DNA TGTGCCAGCAGCTTCTGGGCAGGGAGGCAAGAGACCCAGTACTTC. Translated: CASSFWAGRQETQYF.

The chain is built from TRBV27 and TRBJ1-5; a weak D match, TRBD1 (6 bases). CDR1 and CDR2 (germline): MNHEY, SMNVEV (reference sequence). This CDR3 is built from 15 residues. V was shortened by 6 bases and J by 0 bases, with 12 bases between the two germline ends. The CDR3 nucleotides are TGTGCCAGCAGGTTGGGACAATATAGCAATCAGCCCCAGCATTTT. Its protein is CASRLGQYSNQPQHF.

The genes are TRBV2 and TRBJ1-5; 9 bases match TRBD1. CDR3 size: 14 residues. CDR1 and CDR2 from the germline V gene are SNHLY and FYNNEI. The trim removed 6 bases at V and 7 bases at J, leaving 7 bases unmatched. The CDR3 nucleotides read TGTGCCAGCAGGCAGGGACAGGGTGGCCAGCCCCAGCATTTT. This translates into CASRQGQGGQPQHF.

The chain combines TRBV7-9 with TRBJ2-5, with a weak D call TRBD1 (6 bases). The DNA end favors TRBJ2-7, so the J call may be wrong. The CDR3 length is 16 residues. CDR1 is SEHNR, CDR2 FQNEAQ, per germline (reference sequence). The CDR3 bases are TGTGCCAGCAGCCACCCCACGTCCAGGGGATCCTACGAGCAGTACTTC. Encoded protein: CASSHPTSRGSYEQYF.

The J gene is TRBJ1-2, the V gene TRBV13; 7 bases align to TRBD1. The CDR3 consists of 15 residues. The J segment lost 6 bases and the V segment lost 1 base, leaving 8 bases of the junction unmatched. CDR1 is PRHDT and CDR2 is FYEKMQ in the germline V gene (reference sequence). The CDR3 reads CASSLEGGGADGYTF. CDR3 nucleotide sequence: TGTGCCAGCAGCTTAGAAGGAGGGGGCGCGGATGGCTACACCTTC.

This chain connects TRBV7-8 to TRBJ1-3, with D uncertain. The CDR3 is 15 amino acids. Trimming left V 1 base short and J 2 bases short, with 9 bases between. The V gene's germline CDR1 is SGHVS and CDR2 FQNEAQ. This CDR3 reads CASSLGQVAGNTIYF. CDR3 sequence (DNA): TGTGCCAGCAGCTTAGGTCAGGTCGCTGGAAACACCATATATTTT.

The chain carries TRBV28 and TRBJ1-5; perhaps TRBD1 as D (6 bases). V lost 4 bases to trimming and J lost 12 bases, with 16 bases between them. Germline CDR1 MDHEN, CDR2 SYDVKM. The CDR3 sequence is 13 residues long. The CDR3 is CASSSQSPRGQHF. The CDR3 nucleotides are TGTGCCAGCAGTTCCCAAAGCCCCAGGGGCCAGCATTTT.

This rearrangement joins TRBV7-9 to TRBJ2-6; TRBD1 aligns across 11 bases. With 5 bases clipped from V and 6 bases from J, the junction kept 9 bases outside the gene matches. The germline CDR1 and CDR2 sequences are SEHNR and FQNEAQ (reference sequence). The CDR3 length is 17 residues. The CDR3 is CASSRGQGAEVANVLTF. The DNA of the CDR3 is TGTGCCAGCAGCCGTGGACAGGGGGCTGAAGTGGCCAACGTCCTGACTTTC.

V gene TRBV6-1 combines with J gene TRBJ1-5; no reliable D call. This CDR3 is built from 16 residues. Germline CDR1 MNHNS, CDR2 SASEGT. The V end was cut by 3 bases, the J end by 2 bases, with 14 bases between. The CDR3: CASSDGDPLGNQPQHF. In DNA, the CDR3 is TGTGCCAGCAGTGATGGAGACCCATTGGGCAATCAGCCCCAGCATTTT.

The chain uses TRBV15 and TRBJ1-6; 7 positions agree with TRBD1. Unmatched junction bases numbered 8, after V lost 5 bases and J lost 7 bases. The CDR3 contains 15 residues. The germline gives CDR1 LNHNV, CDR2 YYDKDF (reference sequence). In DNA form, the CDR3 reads TGTGCCACCAGCCGCGACAGGGAAAGAAATTCACCCCTCCACTTT. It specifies CATSRDRERNSPLHF.

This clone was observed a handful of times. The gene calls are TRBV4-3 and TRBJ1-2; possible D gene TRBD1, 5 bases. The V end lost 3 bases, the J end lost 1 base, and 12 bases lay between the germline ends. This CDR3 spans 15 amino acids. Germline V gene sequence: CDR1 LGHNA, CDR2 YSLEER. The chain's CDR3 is CASSQEKGNNYGYTF. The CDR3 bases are TGCGCCAGCAGCCAGGAAAAGGGGAATAACTATGGCTACACCTTC.

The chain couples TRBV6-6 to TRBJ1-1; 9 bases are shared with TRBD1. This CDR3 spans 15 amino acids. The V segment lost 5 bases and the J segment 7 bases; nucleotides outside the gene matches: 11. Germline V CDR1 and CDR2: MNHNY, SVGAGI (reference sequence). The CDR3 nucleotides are TGTGCCAGCAGTCCACCAAACAGGGGGCAGGATGAAGCTTTCTTT. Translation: CASSPPNRGQDEAFF.

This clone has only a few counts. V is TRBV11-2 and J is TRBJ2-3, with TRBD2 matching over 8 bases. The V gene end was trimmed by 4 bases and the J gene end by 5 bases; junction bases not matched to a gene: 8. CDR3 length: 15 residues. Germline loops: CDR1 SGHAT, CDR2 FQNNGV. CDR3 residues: CASSSRGGSRDTQYF. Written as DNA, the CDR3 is TGTGCCAGCAGCTCTCGGGGGGGCTCTCGAGATACGCAGTATTTT.

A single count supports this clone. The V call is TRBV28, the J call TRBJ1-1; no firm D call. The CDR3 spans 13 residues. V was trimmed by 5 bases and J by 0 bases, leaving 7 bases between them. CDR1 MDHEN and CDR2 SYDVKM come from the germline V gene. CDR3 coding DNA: TGTGCCAGCAGTCCAGGATTGAACACTGAAGCTTTCTTT. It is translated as CASSPGLNTEAFF.

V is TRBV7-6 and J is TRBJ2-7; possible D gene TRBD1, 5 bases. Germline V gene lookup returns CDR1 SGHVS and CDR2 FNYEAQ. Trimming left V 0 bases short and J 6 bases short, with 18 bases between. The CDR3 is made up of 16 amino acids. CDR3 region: CASSLALNRGFSEQYF. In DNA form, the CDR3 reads TGTGCCAGCAGCTTAGCTCTTAATAGGGGATTCTCCGAGCAGTACTTC.

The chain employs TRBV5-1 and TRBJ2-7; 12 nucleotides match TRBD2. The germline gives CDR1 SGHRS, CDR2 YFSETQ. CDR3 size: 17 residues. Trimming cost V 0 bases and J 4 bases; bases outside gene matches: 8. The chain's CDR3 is CASSLARLAGGLYEQYF. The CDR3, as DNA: TGCGCCAGCAGCTTGGCGCGGCTAGCGGGGGGGCTATACGAGCAGTACTTC.

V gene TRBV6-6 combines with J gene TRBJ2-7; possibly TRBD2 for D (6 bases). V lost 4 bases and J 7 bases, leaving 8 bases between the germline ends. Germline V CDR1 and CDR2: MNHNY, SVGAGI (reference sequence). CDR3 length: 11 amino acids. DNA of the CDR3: TGTGCCAGCAGTTCCGCGGGGGAGCAGTACTTC. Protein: CASSSAGEQYF.

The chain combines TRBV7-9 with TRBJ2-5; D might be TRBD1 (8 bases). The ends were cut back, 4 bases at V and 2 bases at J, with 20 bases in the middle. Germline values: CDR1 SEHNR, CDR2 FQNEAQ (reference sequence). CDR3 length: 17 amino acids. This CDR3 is CASSSRGGGTGQETQYF. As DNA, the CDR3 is TGTGCCAGCAGCTCGAGGGGGGGTGGGACAGGACAAGAGACCCAGTACTTC.

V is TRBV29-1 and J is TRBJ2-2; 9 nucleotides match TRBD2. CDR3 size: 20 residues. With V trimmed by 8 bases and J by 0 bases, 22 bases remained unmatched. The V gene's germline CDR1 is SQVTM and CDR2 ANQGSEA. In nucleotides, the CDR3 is TGCAGCACCCCGGGGGTGAGCGGGGGGACGAAACCCGCGAACACCGGGGAGCTGTTTTTT. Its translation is CSTPGVSGGTKPANTGELFF.